This T cell receptor beta chain was retrieved from a study of blood T cells in healthy people across ages. Then a second PCR, running about 6 to 11 cycles, was carried out with a sample-barcoded 5' primer and a J-beta primer mix. The template-switch adaptor, which had 12 random nucleotides, put a tag on each cDNA molecule. MiXCR, run by TCRdb on the 5' RACE reads, gives a single entry per CDR3 protein. The data show 800,000 or so distinct CDR3 sequences, approximately 67% seen once. Per germline, CDR1 SQVTM and CDR2 ANQGSEA. This CDR3 has 17 residues. V was shortened by 0 bases and J by 4 bases, with 21 bases between the two germline ends.

The sample consisted of blood. The chain joins TRBV29-1 to TRBJ1-2; tentatively, D is TRBD1 (5 bases). This sequence was found in a man aged 25 to 40 in good health. CDR3 nucleotides: TGCAGCGTTGAAGATGTAGCGGGACGGGAACGCGGCTATGGCTACACCTTC. It codes for CSVEDVAGRERGYGYTF.